Presented here are 6 T cell receptor beta chains from one specimen sequenced in a study of tumor-infiltrating lymphocytes in oesophageal squamous cell carcinoma. TCRdb redid the calling of the PCR reads with MiXCR, one entry per CDR3 protein. The sample lists 10,000 to 15,000 distinct CDR3 sequences, roughly 46% seen once, with roughly 13% in the top ten. The sequenced sample consisted of normal esophageal tissue next to the tumor. Receptor source: a male donor with esophageal squamous cell carcinoma.

Details on this clonotype: The conserved phenylalanine or tryptophan normally closing the CDR3 is absent here, so this likely arose from a read error. It is unclear where the CDR3 begins or ends on the DNA, so no DNA is shown, and the CDR3 is as TCRdb lists it. The chain links TRBV7-6 to TRBJ2-3; the table's D call, TRBD2, was not checked against the DNA. Termini included, the CDR3 measures 16 amino acids. From germline, CDR1 is SGHVS and CDR2 FNYEAQ. CDR3 amino acids: CASSPGTIGETQYFGP.

In its sample, this clonotype was seen many times. This rearrangement joins TRBV14 to TRBJ2-5; 13 nucleotides align to TRBD2. The J call is in doubt because the DNA end fits TRBJ2-7 better. The CDR3 runs 19 residues. Per the germline V gene, CDR1 is SGHDN and CDR2 is FVKESK. The CDR3 loop reads CASSQDPRGLAGPLYEQYF. CDR3 nucleotides: TGTGCCAGCAGCCAAGACCCCCGGGGACTAGCGGGGCCCCTATACGAGCAGTACTTC.

In this sample, this clonotype is large. The limits of the CDR3 on the DNA are not certain, so only TCRdb's listed CDR3 is given. The chain couples TRBV7-5 to TRBJ1-1; TRBD1, as called in the table, went unchecked against the DNA. TRBV7-5 is shown as a pseudogene. Termini included, the CDR3 measures 15 amino acids. This CDR3 reads CISVPEALTGAEAFF.

This chain joins TRBV7-2 and TRBJ2-1; 13 bases are shared with TRBD2. V lost 1 base, J lost 8 bases, and 2 bases stayed unmatched. Germline-derived CDR1 and CDR2 are SGHTA and FQGNSA. The CDR3 loop spans 15 amino acids. DNA of the CDR3: TGTGCCAGCAGCTTAGGGACTAGCGGGAGCGATGAGCAGTTCTTC. The encoded protein is CASSLGTSGSDEQFF.

Of note for this clonotype: Given the absence of the conserved phenylalanine or tryptophan at the CDR3 end, a read error is likely. The DNA is omitted, as the CDR3 cannot be located on it reliably, and the CDR3 follows TCRdb's listing. The chain's CDR3 is CASSIRTGVYSPLHFGA. The genes are TRBV28 and TRBJ2-7; the table's D call, TRBD1, has no DNA check behind it. The CDR3 length equals 17 residues, ends included. The germline CDR1 and CDR2 sequences are MDHEN and SYDVKM.

V gene TRBV7-6 combines with J gene TRBJ2-5; 7 bases map to TRBD2. TRBJ2-7 matches the DNA end more closely, so the J call is doubtful. CDR1 is SGHVS and CDR2 is FNYEAQ in the germline V gene. The CDR3 consists of 16 residues. DNA for the CDR3: TGTGCCAGCAGCTTAGCGGGAGGGAGGACTTCCTACGAGCAGTACTTC. This encodes CASSLAGGRTSYEQYF.